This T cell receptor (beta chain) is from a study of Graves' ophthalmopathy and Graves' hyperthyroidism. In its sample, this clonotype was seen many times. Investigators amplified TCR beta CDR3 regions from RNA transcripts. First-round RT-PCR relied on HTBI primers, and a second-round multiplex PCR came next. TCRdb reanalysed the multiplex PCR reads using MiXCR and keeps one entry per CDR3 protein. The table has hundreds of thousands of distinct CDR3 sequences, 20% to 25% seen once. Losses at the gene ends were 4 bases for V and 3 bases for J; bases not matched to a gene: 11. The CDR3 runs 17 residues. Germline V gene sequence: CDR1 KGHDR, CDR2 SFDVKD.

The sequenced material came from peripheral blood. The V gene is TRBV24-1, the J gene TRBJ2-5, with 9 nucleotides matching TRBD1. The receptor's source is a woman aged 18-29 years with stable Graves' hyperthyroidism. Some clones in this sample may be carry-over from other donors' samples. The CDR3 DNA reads TGTGCCACCAGTGAACTATTGCCGGGACAGGGAAAAGAGACCCAGTACTTC. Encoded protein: CATSELLPGQGKETQYF.